The next 11 T cell receptor beta chains were all read from a single sample in a study of OX40 agonist ivuxolimab in advanced cancers. This table comes from immunoSEQ multiplex PCR, and its TCRdb copy is limited to in-frame clones, with some not included. This sample has some 45,000 clones, with approximately 83% found just once. The material was CD4+ or CD8+ T cells sorted from blood, obtained in a trial of the OX40 agonist ivuxolimab. These receptors came from an adult with an advanced solid tumor such as melanoma, head and neck, liver or kidney cancer.

This sequence joins TRBV11-2 and TRBJ2-7; 8 bases are a match to TRBD1. The junction had 11 bases not matched to a gene; V was cut back by 4 bases and J by 6 bases. CDR1 and CDR2 (germline): SGHAT, FQNNGV. The CDR3 contains 15 residues. CDR3 residues: CASSYRGQVIVEQYF. CDR3 DNA: TGTGCCAGCAGCTACAGGGGACAGGTGATAGTCGAGCAGTACTTC.

This chain links TRBV5-1 with TRBJ2-3; D is uncertain. The CDR3 consists of 13 residues. CDR1 and CDR2 (germline): SGHRS, YFSETQ. V was shortened by 5 bases and J by 3 bases, with 10 bases between the two germline ends. This CDR3 reads CASSTKITDTQYF. DNA of the CDR3: TGCGCCAGCAGTACAAAAATAACAGATACGCAGTATTTT.

V and J are TRBV6-5 and TRBJ1-4; 7 nucleotides align to TRBD1. Germline values: CDR1 MNHEY, CDR2 SVGAGI. This CDR3 has 15 residues. Losses at the gene ends were 4 bases for V and 7 bases for J; bases not matched to a gene: 9. CDR3 coding DNA: TGTGCCAGCAGTTCGCCGACTCGGACAGGTGAAAAACTGTTTTTT. It encodes CASSSPTRTGEKLFF.

The rearrangement links TRBV5-1 to TRBJ1-1; TRBD1 aligns across 8 bases. Germline V CDR1 and CDR2: SGHRS, YFSETQ. The CDR3 sequence is 14 residues long. V lost 5 bases, J lost 5 bases, and 8 bases stayed unmatched. The CDR3 DNA reads TGCGCCAGCAGATTGACAGGGGTCGGGACTGAAGCTTTCTTT. Encoded protein: CASRLTGVGTEAFF.

The chain uses TRBV4-3 and TRBJ2-3, with 8 bases matching TRBD1. Looked up from germline, CDR1 is LGHNA and CDR2 is YSLEER. Trimming at V came to 4 bases and at J to 8 bases, leaving 14 bases not matched to a gene. This CDR3 is 16 amino acids long. DNA of the CDR3: TGCGCCAGCAGCCTCACAGGGGGTGACATATGGGGTACGCAGTATTTT. It encodes CASSLTGGDIWGTQYF.

The chain links TRBV29-1 to TRBJ1-1, with TRBD1 identical over 8 bases. From germline, CDR1 is SQVTM and CDR2 ANQGSEA. This CDR3 contains 13 residues. The V gene end was trimmed by 6 bases and the J gene end by 5 bases; junction bases not matched to a gene: 8. The CDR3 sequence: CSVRTQGATEAFF. The CDR3 nucleotides read TGCAGCGTGCGGACTCAGGGGGCTACTGAAGCTTTCTTT. The variable domain in full, completed from reference TRBV29-1 and TRBJ1-1, reads SAVISQKPSRDICQRGTSLTIQCQVDSQVTMMFWYRQQPGQSLTLIATANQGSEATYESGFVIDKFPISRPNLTFSTLTVSNMSPEDSSIYLCSVRTQGATEAFFGQGTRLTVV.

The V and J genes are TRBV19 and TRBJ2-2; D is tentatively TRBD1 or TRBD2 (5 bases each). This CDR3 region has 17 residues. Trimming stripped 3 bases from V and 4 bases from J, with 18 bases between. The germline CDR1 and CDR2 sequences are LNHDA and SQIVND (reference sequence). The CDR3 loop is CASSMSGRALTTGELFF. In DNA form, the CDR3 reads TGTGCCAGTAGTATGTCGGGGCGGGCTTTGACCACCGGGGAGCTGTTTTTT.

V and J are TRBV28 and TRBJ2-7; 12 bases are shared with TRBD2. CDR3 length: 15 residues. The V gene's germline CDR1 is MDHEN and CDR2 SYDVKM. Trimming at V came to 5 bases and at J to 4 bases, leaving 6 bases not matched to a gene. The CDR3 sequence: CASSTRTSGKYEQYF. Here the CDR3 DNA reads TGTGCCAGCAGTACGCGGACTAGCGGGAAATACGAGCAGTACTTC.

This clone was seen only a few times. The rearrangement joins TRBV4-2 to TRBJ2-1; the D gene could be TRBD1 or TRBD2 (6 bases each). Germline V lookup: CDR1 LGHNA, CDR2 YNFKEQ. Trimming took 0 bases from V and 4 from J, leaving 16 bases between them. The CDR3 is 17 amino acids. The CDR3 loop is CASSQDEGGGPYNEQFF. DNA for the CDR3: TGTGCCAGCAGCCAAGATGAAGGGGGAGGCCCATACAATGAGCAGTTCTTC.

This clone showed up just a few times. The chain couples TRBV9 to TRBJ2-1; D is possibly TRBD1 or TRBD2 (5 bases each). V was cut by 0 bases and J by 8 bases, with 12 bases left in between. In germline, CDR1 is SGDLS, CDR2 YYNGEE. The length of the CDR3 is 14 residues. The CDR3 region has the DNA TGTGCCAGCAGCGTAGGAGGGGATATACATGAGCAGTTCTTC. As protein: CASSVGGDIHEQFF.

The V call is TRBV5-4, the J call TRBJ2-7; D might be TRBD1 (5 bases). The germline CDR1 and CDR2 sequences are SGHNT and YYREEE (reference sequence). The V end lost 5 bases, the J end lost 3 bases, and 9 bases lay between the germline ends. CDR3 length: 12 amino acids. The chain's CDR3 is CASSLQDYEQYF. The CDR3, as DNA: TGTGCCAGCAGTCTACAGGACTACGAGCAGTACTTC.